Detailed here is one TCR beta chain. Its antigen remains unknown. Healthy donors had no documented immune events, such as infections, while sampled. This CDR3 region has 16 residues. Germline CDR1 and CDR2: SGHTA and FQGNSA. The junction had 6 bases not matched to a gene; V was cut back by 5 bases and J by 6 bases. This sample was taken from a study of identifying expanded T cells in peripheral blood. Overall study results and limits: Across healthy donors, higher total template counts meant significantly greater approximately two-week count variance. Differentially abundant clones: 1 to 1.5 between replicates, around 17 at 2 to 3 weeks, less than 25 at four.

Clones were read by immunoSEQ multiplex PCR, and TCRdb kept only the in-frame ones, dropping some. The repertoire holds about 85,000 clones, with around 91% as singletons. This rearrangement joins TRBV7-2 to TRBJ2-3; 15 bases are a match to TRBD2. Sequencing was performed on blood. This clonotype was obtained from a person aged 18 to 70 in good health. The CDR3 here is CASSNGLAGGRDTQYF. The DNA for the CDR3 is TGTGCCAGCAGCAACGGACTAGCGGGAGGGCGCGATACGCAGTATTTT.